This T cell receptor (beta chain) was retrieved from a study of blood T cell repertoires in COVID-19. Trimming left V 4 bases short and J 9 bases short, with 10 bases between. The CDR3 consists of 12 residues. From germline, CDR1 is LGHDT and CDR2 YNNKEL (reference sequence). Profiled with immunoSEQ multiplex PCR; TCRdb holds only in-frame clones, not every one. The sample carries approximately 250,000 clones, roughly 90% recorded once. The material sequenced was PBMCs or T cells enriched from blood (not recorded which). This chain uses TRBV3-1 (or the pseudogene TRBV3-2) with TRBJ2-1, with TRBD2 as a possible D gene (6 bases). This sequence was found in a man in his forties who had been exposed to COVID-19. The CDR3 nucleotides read TGTGCCAGCAGCCGACTAGGCATTGAGCAGTTCTTC. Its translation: CASSRLGIEQFF.